The TCR beta chain under discussion was sequenced for a study of vaccination effects on CD4 cells after COVID-19. On this clone itself: Its antigen is unknown.

The CDR3 spans 15 residues. Germline assignment: CDR1 SGHDN and CDR2 FVKESK. V dropped 2 bases and J dropped 1; count of bases not matched to a gene: 4. CD4+ T cells specific for antigen were expanded with viral peptide pools by the ViraFEST assay before sequencing. Isolation of CD4+ T cells took place after ten to eleven days of culture. Negative nucleocapsid antibody tests before and after vaccination confirmed no previous SARS-CoV-2 infection. PBMC cultures contained 1.5 million to 2 million cells per well, around 9.7 IU/ml IL-2 and roughly 9.5 ug/ml peptides. TCRdb keeps only in-frame clones here, not all; method: immunoSEQ multiplex PCR. Altogether tens of thousands of clones are present, 60% to 80% being singletons, with the ten largest covering approximately 2%.

The clonotype originates from a human donor who received a COVID-19 vaccine. The input for sequencing was CD4+ T cells from PBMCs cultured with HCoV-229E spike peptides, taken before COVID-19 vaccination. The gene calls are TRBV14 and TRBJ1-1, with 7 positions matching TRBD1. CDR3 sequence (DNA): TGTGCCAGCAGCCAAATCAGGGGGAAGAACACTGAAGCTTTCTTT. Translation gives CASSQIRGKNTEAFF. Filled out from reference TRBV14 and TRBJ1-1, the complete variable domain reads EAGVTQFPSHSVIEKGQTVTLRCDPISGHDNLYWYRRVMGKEIKFLLHFVKESKQDESGMPNNRFLAERTGGTYSTLKVQPAELEDSGVYFCASSQIRGKNTEAFFGQGTRLTVV.